These 6 T cell receptor beta chains were sequenced from one sample in a study of cytomegalovirus exposure and HLA in healthy donors. The study ran its PCR with 60 Vbeta and 13 Jbeta primers. Sequenced by immunoSEQ multiplex PCR; TCRdb stores in-frame clones only, minus some. The data contain some 120,000 clones, roughly four fifths of them singletons. Sequencing was carried out using PBMCs. These receptors were taken from a male donor in good health and CMV-seropositive.

The V call is TRBV19, the J call TRBJ2-4; the D is unclear. CDR1 and CDR2 (germline): LNHDA, SQIVND (reference sequence). The V end was cut by 3 bases, the J end by 1 base, with 13 bases between. The CDR3 runs to 16 residues. The CDR3, as DNA: TGTGCCAGTAGTATGTCCCCCCCAGGCGCCAAAAACATTCAGTACTTC. It specifies CASSMSPPGAKNIQYF.

This chain links TRBV5-1 with TRBJ2-7, with 8 bases fitting TRBD1. This CDR3 region has 15 residues. Germline lookup yields CDR1 SGHRS and CDR2 YFSETQ. Germline trimming cut 4 bases from V and 2 bases from J; bases unmatched to any gene: 8. The CDR3 spells CASSPTDRVPYEQYF. The CDR3 nucleotides are TGCGCCAGCAGCCCCACGGACAGGGTCCCCTACGAGCAGTACTTC.

This clone was observed a handful of times. The chain has TRBV13 and TRBJ2-7, with 10 bases lining up with TRBD1. Germline-derived CDR1 and CDR2 are PRHDT and FYEKMQ (reference sequence). V lost 3 bases and J lost 4; bases outside the gene matches: 6. The CDR3 covers 15 residues. The CDR3, as DNA: TGTGCCAGCAGCTTTCCGGGACAGGGGAGATACGAGCAGTACTTC. Translated: CASSFPGQGRYEQYF.

As for this clone: Other DNA sequences from this sample encode an identical CDR3 as well. V is TRBV11-2 and J is TRBJ2-5, with D maybe TRBD2 (6 bases). Germline V gene sequence: CDR1 SGHAT, CDR2 FQNNGV. V lost 1 base and J lost 1, with 10 bases in between. The CDR3 spans 15 residues. Here the CDR3 reads CASSLGGKPQETQYF. CDR3 DNA sequence: TGTGCCAGCAGCTTAGGCGGGAAACCCCAAGAGACCCAGTACTTC.

The V gene is TRBV15, the J gene TRBJ2-7; D possibly corresponds to TRBD1 (5 bases). CDR1 and CDR2 (germline): LNHNV, YYDKDF (reference sequence). Trimming shortened V by 1 base and J by 2 bases, and 12 bases separated the two germline ends. CDR3 length equals 15 residues. The CDR3 DNA reads TGTGCCACCAGCAGAGGAAGGGGTATTACCTACGAGCAGTACTTC. Amino acid sequence: CATSRGRGITYEQYF.

V usage is TRBV30 and J usage is TRBJ2-7; TRBD2 aligns across 7 bases. V lost 5 bases to trimming and J lost 2 bases; unmatched junction nucleotides: 12. CDR3 length equals 15 residues. Per the germline V gene, CDR1 is GTSNPN and CDR2 is SVGIG (reference sequence). CDR3 sequence reads: CAWGPSGTYAYEQYF. The CDR3 bases are TGTGCCTGGGGTCCGAGCGGGACCTATGCCTACGAGCAGTACTTC. The whole variable domain, filled in from reference TRBV30 and TRBJ2-7, reads SQTIHQWPATLVQPVGSPLSLECTVEGTSNPNLYWYRQAAGRGLQLLFYSVGIGQISSEVPQNLSASRPQDRQFILSSKKLLLSDSGFYLCAWGPSGTYAYEQYFGPGTRLTVT.